The 10 T cell receptor beta chains in this list originate from one sample, sequenced in a study of tissue T cells after allogeneic stem cell transplantation (dated by TCRdb to 2021 to 2024). The intended sense of this specimen's time point label: mouse harvest day 7 after allogeneic transplant. Mouse grafts consisting of 10^7 T-cell-depleted bone marrow cells combined with 10^6 splenic CD5+ T cells were administered by tail vein injection. Libraries were built with the immunoSEQ multiplex PCR assay. Held by TCRdb, this immuneACCESS table contains in-frame sequences only and omits some clones. Under half of the omission traces to an unresolved V gene where checked; the cause of the rest is unknown. This sample holds approximately 2,300 clones; 60% were observed only once. Of the sample, 60% to 70% is held by the ten largest clones. The sequencing input was spleen. The source is a female BALB/c mouse given C57BL/6 T cells with graft-versus-host disease after an allogeneic hematopoietic cell transplant.

Of note for this clone: Gene names refer to mouse genes. The read ends 1 residue early relative to the CDR3; the germline J gene fills the gap. J is TRBJ2-1 and V is TRBV19, with unresolved D. The V gene lost 3 bases and the J gene lost 3 bases, with 7 bases spanning the gap. The germline CDR1 and CDR2 sequences are FNHDT and SITEND (reference sequence). The length of the CDR3 is 13 residues. CDR3 bases read: TGTGCCAGCAGTACGCGGAGCTATGCTGAGCAGTTC. It encodes CASSTRSYAEQF. The CDR3 in full is CASSTRSYAEQFF.

On this clone itself: Mouse germline and gene names are used. The CDR3 end falls 1 residue outside the read, so it is completed with the germline J gene. The chain has TRBV19 and TRBJ2-7; either TRBD1 or TRBD2 may supply D (6 bases each). Trimming removed 0 bases at V and 7 bases at J, with 8 bases between. Germline V gene sequence: CDR1 FNHDT, CDR2 SITEND (reference sequence). This CDR3 comprises 12 residues. The chain's CDR3 is CASSIGGQEQYF. The DNA read from the CDR3 is TGTGCCAGCAGTATAGGGGGGCAGGAACAGTAC.

As regards this clone: Genes here carry mouse names. The sequence runs out 1 residue before the end of the CDR3; the remainder is reconstructed from the germline J gene. The chain joins TRBV26 to TRBJ2-5; tentatively, D is TRBD1 (6 bases). This CDR3 region has 13 residues. Germline values: CDR1 KGHPV, CDR2 FQNQEV (reference sequence). V gave up 5 bases and J gave up 5 bases, with 11 bases separating them. The sequenced CDR3 bases are TGTGCCAGCAGTTACAGGGCGGGAGACACCCAGTAC. It yields the protein CASSYRAGDTQY. The complete CDR3 protein is CASSYRAGDTQYF.

By sample fraction, this clone is large. Gene names refer to mouse genes. From the germline J gene comes the end of the CDR3, since the read stops 1 residue before it. The chain couples TRBV14 to TRBJ2-4; D remains unclear. V lost 2 bases, J lost 3 bases, and 1 base lay in between. The CDR3 runs to 11 residues. CDR1 SGHDT and CDR2 FRDEAV come from the germline V gene. The CDR3 spells CASSLQNTLYF. The sequenced part of the CDR3 DNA is TGTGCCAGCAGTTTACAAAACACCTTGTAC.

This clone has more than one count but fewer than ten. Gene labels here are mouse ones. From the germline J gene comes the end of the CDR3, since the read stops 1 residue before it. V is TRBV13-2 and J is TRBJ1-6, with D maybe TRBD1 (6 bases). TRBJ1-6 is sorted into the ORF group, with uncertain function. The V and J ends lost 3 bases and 4 bases respectively, with 8 bases between them. This CDR3 has 14 residues. Germline V lookup: CDR1 NNHNN, CDR2 SYGAGS (reference sequence). The CDR3 protein is CASGGGQYNSPLYF. CDR3 DNA (partial): TGTGCCAGCGGTGGGGGACAATATAATTCGCCCCTCTAC.

Points on this clone: Gene names are the mouse ones. The CDR3 reads CASSPSGTDTEVFF. The sequenced CDR3 bases are TGTGCTAGCAGCCCGTCCGGGACAGACACAGAAGTCTTC. This chain links TRBV29 with TRBJ1-1; 7 bases are a match to TRBD1. The CDR3 end is not reached by the read, which stops 1 residue before it; the germline J gene fills it in. From germline, CDR1 is MSHET and CDR2 SYDVDS. The CDR3 spans 14 residues. The V and J ends lost 6 bases and 3 bases, in that order; junction bases with no gene match: 7. The entire variable domain, with the rest obtained from reference TRBV29 and TRBJ1-1, is as follows: DMKVTQMPRYLIKRMGENVLLECGQDMSHETMYWYRQDPGLGLQLIYISYDVDSNSEGDIPKGYRVSRKKREHFSLILDSAKTNQTSVYFCASSPSGTDTEVFFGKGTRLTVV.

This clone has more than one count but fewer than ten. The genes are named according to mouse. The read stops 1 residue short of the end of the CDR3; the missing end is completed from the germline J gene. J is TRBJ2-1 and V is TRBV26; D uncertain. Deletions cut 2 bases from V and 2 bases from J, with 4 bases between. This CDR3 spans 13 amino acids. In germline, CDR1 is KGHPV, CDR2 FQNQEV (reference sequence). CDR3 bases read: TGTGCCAGCAGTCTGACAGACTATGCTGAGCAGTTC. This translates into CASSLTDYAEQF. The CDR3, in full, reads CASSLTDYAEQFF.

A note on this clone: Mouse names are used for the genes. The read terminates 1 residue ahead of where the CDR3 ends, so the germline J gene completes it. The chain couples TRBV26 to TRBJ1-1, with D hard to call. The CDR3 is made up of 13 amino acids. Trimming shortened V by 6 bases and J by 1 base, and 9 bases separated the two germline ends. Germline CDR1 and CDR2: KGHPV and FQNQEV (reference sequence). CDR3 DNA (partial): TGTGCCAGCAGCGTTGACAAAAACACAGAAGTCTTC. Translation: CASSVDKNTEVF. The whole CDR3 reads CASSVDKNTEVFF.

Worth noting for this clone: These gene names are mouse names. The read is 1 residue too short to cover the CDR3 end, so that end is filled in from the germline J gene. The J gene is TRBJ1-6, the V gene TRBV13-3; possible D gene TRBD1, 5 bases. Being an ORF, TRBJ1-6 has a function that is uncertain. The germline V gene encodes CDR1 NNHDY and CDR2 SYVADS. Between the trimmed V and J ends, which lost 3 bases and 9 bases, there was a span of 10 bases. The CDR3 loop spans 13 amino acids. The CDR3 protein is CASSVRVGSPLYF. The sequenced CDR3 bases are TGTGCCAGCAGTGTCAGGGTTGGTTCGCCCCTCTAC.

About this clone: Gene labels here are mouse ones. The read terminates 1 residue before the CDR3 end, so the remaining end is supplied by the germline J gene. The chain joins TRBV15 to TRBJ2-2; TRBD2 agrees at 8 bases. Germline values: CDR1 SGHND, CDR2 FRSKSL. Trimming at V came to 3 bases and at J to 4 bases, leaving 4 bases not matched to a gene. This CDR3 is built from 15 residues. The chain's CDR3 is CASSLGGGRTGQLYF. The CDR3 bases that were read are TGTGCCAGCAGTTTGGGGGGGGGCCGCACCGGGCAGCTCTAC.